The clone carrying this TCR beta chain was counted many times. Its antigen remains unidentified. Trimming pared 8 bases from V and 3 bases from J, leaving 24 bases between. CDR3 length: 17 amino acids. Germline CDR1 WSHSY, CDR2 SAAADI. Reasons for excluding patients were uncontrolled infection, other autoimmune disease, pregnancy or lactation. This record belongs to a study of T cells in Graves' hyperthyroidism and ophthalmopathy. Overall study findings and caveats: For ophthalmopathy, model prediction preceded onset by a median about 6 months. Stable hyperthyroidism and ophthalmopathy were separated using 13 V-J signatures.

The CDR3 regions of TCR beta were amplified from RNA transcripts. First-round RT-PCR targeting the TCR CDR3 was performed with the HTBI primer set. TCRdb recomputed calls from the multiplex PCR reads with MiXCR, one row per CDR3 protein. The table has roughly 720,000 distinct CDR3 sequences, approximately 15% seen once. The rearrangement joins TRBV10-2 to TRBJ2-3, with D tentatively TRBD1 or TRBD2 (5 bases each). Material: blood. The receptor was isolated from a man aged 45 to 65 with Graves' hyperthyroidism. CDR3 sequence reads: CASSATPGPVVTDTQYF. The DNA of the CDR3 is TGCGCCAGCTCTGCCACCCCGGGACCGGTCGTAACAGATACGCAGTATTTT.